This is a list of T cell receptor beta chains from one sample in a study of cytomegalovirus exposure and HLA in healthy donors. The assay was immunoSEQ multiplex PCR, and TCRdb's table has in-frame clones only and misses some. The sample records about 94,000 clones, around 84% being singletons. The material sequenced was PBMCs. The source of these receptors is a human donor in good health. Both conserved end residues are part of each CDR3. D genes are given only for firm matches. Some rows mark clone size as missing; the rest say once, few, many or name a class of expanded clone.

d_call j_call clone_size v_call cdr3_nt cdr3_aa
TRBD2 TRBJ2-5 few TRBV5-6 TGTGCCAGCAGCTCACCCGGAGCGGGAGGGCTGGGAGAGACCCAGTACTTC CASSSPGAGGLGETQYF
- TRBJ2-3 - TRBV7-2 TGTGCCAGCAGCTTGGTGCCAGTGGCAGATACGCAGTATTTT CASSLVPVADTQYF
- TRBJ1-3 - TRBV19 TGTGCCACCATCCGGGTCGGCCCTGGAAACACCATATATTTT CATIRVGPGNTIYF
- TRBJ1-5 once TRBV4-2 TGTGCCAGCAGCCAAGGCCCGGGAGTGCAGCCCCAGCATTTT CASSQGPGVQPQHF
- TRBJ2-2 - TRBV6-6 TGTGCCAGCAGTTACTCAGCCGGACTGAACACCGGGGAGCTGTTTTTT CASSYSAGLNTGELFF
- TRBJ1-6 few TRBV11-1 TGTGCCAGCAGCCCCTCAATAGATTCACCCCTCCACTTT CASSPSIDSPLHF
- TRBJ2-7 once TRBV7-2 TGTGCCAGCAGCCCCCAACAGGGTCCCTACGAGCAGTACTTC CASSPQQGPYEQYF
- TRBJ1-6 - TRBV6-5 TGTGCCAGCACGATACCCTCAGGGAATTCACCCCTCCACTTT CASTIPSGNSPLHF
- TRBJ1-1 - TRBV2 TGTGCCAGCAGGCGGGTTCTGGGGAACACTGAAGCTTTCTTT CASRRVLGNTEAFF
TRBD1 TRBJ1-6 - TRBV4-2 TGTGCCAGCAGCCGATCTTCGGGACAGGAGTCACCCCTCCACTTT CASSRSSGQESPLHF
- TRBJ2-1 - TRBV28 TGTGCCAGCACCTCCGGGTATGAGCAGTTCTTC CASTSGYEQFF
- TRBJ2-4 once TRBV4-1 TGCGCCAGCAGCCCAGAGGTGGGAGCCTTGCTAGCCAAAAACATTCAGTACTTC CASSPEVGALLAKNIQYF
- TRBJ1-2 - TRBV28 TGTGCCAGCAGCCCGCCAGGATATGGCTACGCCTTC CASSPPGYGYAF
- TRBJ2-7 once TRBV9 TGTGCCAGCAGCGTGGGGGGAGGGGGCTACGAGCAGTACTTC CASSVGGGGYEQYF
TRBD1 TRBJ1-2 - TRBV7-9 TGTGCCAGCAGCTTAGCCTCCGGGACAGGGGGTTCAGGGAACTATGGCTACACCTTC CASSLASGTGGSGNYGYTF